This T cell receptor beta chain stems from a study of T cells in Graves' hyperthyroidism and ophthalmopathy. RNA transcripts were the template for amplifying TCR beta CDR3 regions. The HTBI primer set was used in a first-round RT-PCR of the TCR CDR3. Using its own MiXCR run on the multiplex PCR reads, TCRdb lists one record per CDR3 protein. The sample yields approximately 400,000 distinct CDR3 sequences, just under 15% seen once. Per germline, CDR1 SGDLS and CDR2 YYNGEE. The V end lost 3 bases, the J end lost 2 bases, and 12 bases lay between the germline ends. This CDR3 region has 15 residues. This clonotype was seen a few times.

The receptor was isolated from a woman in her twenties or thirties with Graves' hyperthyroidism. The sequenced material came from blood. V and J are TRBV9 and TRBJ1-3; D is undetermined. This CDR3 reads CASSARVSPGNTIYF. DNA of the CDR3: TGTGCCAGCAGCGCGAGGGTTAGTCCTGGAAACACCATATATTTT.